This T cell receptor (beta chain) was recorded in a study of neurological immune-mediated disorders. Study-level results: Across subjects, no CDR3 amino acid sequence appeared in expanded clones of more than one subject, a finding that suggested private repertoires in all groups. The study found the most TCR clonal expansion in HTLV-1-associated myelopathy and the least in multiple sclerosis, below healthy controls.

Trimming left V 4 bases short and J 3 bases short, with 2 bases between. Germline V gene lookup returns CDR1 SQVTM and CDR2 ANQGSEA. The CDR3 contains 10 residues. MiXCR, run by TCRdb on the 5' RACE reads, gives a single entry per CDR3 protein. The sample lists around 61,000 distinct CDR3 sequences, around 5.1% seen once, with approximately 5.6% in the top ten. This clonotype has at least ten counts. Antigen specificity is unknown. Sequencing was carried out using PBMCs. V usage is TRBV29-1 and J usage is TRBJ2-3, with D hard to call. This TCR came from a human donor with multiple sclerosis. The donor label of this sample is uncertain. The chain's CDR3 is CSVATDTQYF. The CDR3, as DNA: TGCAGCGTTGCAACAGATACGCAGTATTTT.